Each of the 2 T cell receptor beta chains below was sequenced from the same sample in a study of human T cells and chemical hapten exposure. Time point meaning: pre-sensitization, week 0. Treatment in this sample: therapeutic diphenylcyclopropenone sensitization with weekly scalp DPC. Each CDR3 protein is one row after TCRdb ran MiXCR on the RACE reads. The table records approximately 260,000 distinct CDR3 sequences, about 7.7% of them present only once. This specimen was whole blood, taken in connection with sensitization to the hapten diphenylcyclopropenone (DPC). The receptors here all came from a young man with alopecia areata. Some clones in this sample may be carry-over from other donors' samples.

This clonotype occurred a few times. This chain links TRBV27 with TRBJ2-2; D unresolved. Trimming pared 2 bases from V and 10 bases from J, leaving 14 bases between. Per the germline V gene, CDR1 is MNHEY and CDR2 is SMNVEV (reference sequence). The CDR3 has 14 residues. The CDR3 spells CASSLTALPEELFF. In nucleotides, the CDR3 is TGTGCCAGCAGTTTAACTGCTCTACCGGAGGAGCTGTTTTTT.

The chain carries TRBV4-3 and TRBJ2-3; TRBD2 matches 10 bases. Germline assignment: CDR1 LGHNA and CDR2 YSLEER. With V trimmed by 5 bases and J by 2 bases, 10 bases remained unmatched. This CDR3 has 17 amino acids. This CDR3 is CASSSGLAEDITDTQYF. CDR3 coding DNA: TGCGCCAGCAGCTCCGGACTAGCGGAAGATATCACAGATACGCAGTATTTT.